This entry lists 9 T cell receptor beta chains sequenced from one sample in a study of blood T cell repertoires in COVID-19. Libraries were prepared by immunoSEQ multiplex PCR; TCRdb keeps only in-frame clonotypes and omits some of them. This table has 350,000 to 550,000 clones, 85% to 90% appearing once. Sequencing input: PBMCs or T cells enriched from blood (not recorded which). These receptors were obtained from a man aged 25-40 years who had recovered from COVID-19.

The CDR3 DNA sequence: TGTGCCAGCAGTTACAGGTGGACTAATTCACCCCTCCACTTT. It codes for CASSYRWTNSPLHF. The V call is TRBV28, the J call TRBJ1-6, with D perhaps matching TRBD1 (5 bases). Trimming removed 4 bases at V and 6 bases at J, with 10 bases between. Germline V CDR1 and CDR2: MDHEN, SYDVKM. The CDR3 sequence is 14 residues long.

The CDR3 coding sequence is TGTGCCAGCAGTCCAAGGACTAGGGGTAGTGGCTCCTACAATGAGCAGTTCTTC. It encodes CASSPRTRGSGSYNEQFF. The V and J genes are TRBV28 and TRBJ2-1, with 7 nucleotides matching TRBD2. The CDR3 length is 18 residues. The V gene end was trimmed by 5 bases and the J gene end by 0 bases; junction bases not matched to a gene: 13. CDR1 is MDHEN, CDR2 SYDVKM, per germline.

This rearrangement joins TRBV3-1 (or the pseudogene TRBV3-2) to TRBJ1-4; D gene uncertain. The CDR3 has 13 amino acids. CDR1 LGHDT and CDR2 YNNKEL come from the germline V gene (reference sequence). Trimming shortened V by 4 bases and J by 9 bases, and 12 bases separated the two germline ends. The CDR3 loop reads CASSLYTGKKLFF. The CDR3 DNA reads as TGTGCCAGCAGCCTTTACACCGGGAAAAAACTGTTTTTT.

This clone was seen only a few times. The chain couples TRBV5-6 to TRBJ2-7; 8 bases are shared with TRBD1. Germline CDR1 reads SGHDT; CDR2 reads YYEEEE. V shed 0 bases, J shed 4 bases, and the junction held 6 bases outside the gene matches. The CDR3 runs 15 residues. CDR3 residues: CASSLVQGAKYEQYF. CDR3 DNA sequence: TGTGCCAGCAGCTTGGTCCAGGGGGCAAAATACGAGCAGTACTTC.

The V call is TRBV5-1, the J call TRBJ2-5; 9 nucleotides match TRBD1. The CDR3 spans 15 residues. V lost 2 bases to trimming and J lost 4 bases; unmatched junction nucleotides: 6. Germline CDR1 reads SGHRS; CDR2 reads YFSETQ. The CDR3 reads CASSLVQGARETQYF. The CDR3 coding sequence is TGCGCCAGCAGCTTAGTACAGGGGGCAAGAGAGACCCAGTACTTC.

The chain links TRBV27 to TRBJ2-1; D call uncertain. Germline CDR1 is MNHEY and CDR2 is SMNVEV (reference sequence). The CDR3 length is 15 residues. V lost 5 bases and J 0 bases, leaving 11 bases between the germline ends. The CDR3 sequence: CASSPEPSSYNEQFF. The CDR3 nucleotides are TGTGCCAGCAGTCCTGAGCCAAGCTCCTACAATGAGCAGTTCTTC.

The chain uses TRBV28 and TRBJ1-3; TRBD1 matches 10 bases. Germline lookup yields CDR1 MDHEN and CDR2 SYDVKM. The CDR3 totals 19 residues. The J segment lost 5 bases and the V segment lost 6 bases, leaving 19 bases of the junction unmatched. The CDR3 DNA is TGTGCCAGCAGCCCTCCCCAATCCCTCGACAGGGGGCCAAGAAACACCATATATTTT. This encodes CASSPPQSLDRGPRNTIYF.

As to this clone: This specimen includes other DNA sequences encoding the same CDR3. The V call is TRBV12-3 or TRBV12-4, the J call TRBJ1-3; D is uncertain. Trimming shortened V by 3 bases and J by 0 bases, and 3 bases separated the two germline ends. This CDR3 region has 13 residues. The CDR3 DNA follows: TGTGCCAGCAGTTTCTCCTCTGGAAACACCATATATTTT. This encodes CASSFSSGNTIYF.

The J gene is TRBJ2-2, the V gene TRBV5-5; 16 bases are shared with TRBD2. The junction had 10 bases not matched to a gene; V was cut back by 4 bases and J by 4 bases. This CDR3 region has 19 residues. Germline V CDR1 and CDR2: SGHKS, YYEKEE (reference sequence). DNA of the CDR3: TGTGCCAGCAGCCGATCGGGACTAGCGGGAGGGCCTCGCACCGGGGAGCTGTTTTTT. As protein: CASSRSGLAGGPRTGELFF.